Listed below are T cell receptor beta chains from one sample, sequenced in a study of post-analysis software for immune sequencing data. TCRdb re-derived calls from the PCR reads in MiXCR, one entry per CDR3 protein. The sample shows roughly 400,000 distinct CDR3 sequences, about 39% of them seen only once. Sequenced input: blood. The source is a girl aged 2-10 years with multiple sclerosis. The CDR3 runs from the conserved cysteine through the conserved F or W. D genes are given only for firm matches. The size of a clone is reported for some rows only, either as once, few or many, or as a class for expanded clones.

TRBJ1-1 NA NA TRBV7-2 CASSIETEAFF TGTGCCAGCAGCATCGAAACTGAAGCTTTCTTT
TRBJ2-1 NA NA TRBV29-1 CSVKNNEQFF TGCAGCGTTAAGAACAATGAGCAGTTCTTC
TRBJ2-7 NA few TRBV20-1 CSAREGASRTREQYF TGCAGTGCTAGAGAAGGTGCTAGCCGAACACGGGAGCAGTACTTC
TRBJ1-2 TRBD1 NA TRBV12-3/TRBV12-4 CASSFRPGQDGDGYTF TGTGCCAGCAGTTTTAGGCCCGGACAGGATGGAGATGGCTACACCTTC
TRBJ1-1 NA NA TRBV29-1 CSVAGRTMNTEAFF TGCAGCGTAGCAGGCCGGACTATGAACACTGAAGCTTTCTTT
TRBJ1-5 TRBD1 NA TRBV10-3 CAIRGTVVQEPQHF TGTGCCATCAGGGGGACAGTGGTTCAGGAGCCCCAGCATTTT
TRBJ2-7 TRBD2 NA TRBV20-1 CSAPGLDNYEQYF TGCAGTGCCCCGGGACTAGATAACTACGAGCAGTACTTC
TRBJ2-5 NA NA TRBV12-3/TRBV12-4 CASSPARRETQYF TGTGCCAGCAGCCCGGCAAGGCGAGAGACCCAGTACTTC
TRBJ1-1 NA NA TRBV5-4 CASSIGPNTEAFF TGTGCCAGCAGCATCGGGCCGAACACTGAAGCTTTCTTT
TRBJ2-7 NA NA TRBV5-1 CASSTQGYPAEQYF TGCGCCAGCAGCACACAGGGATACCCAGCCGAGCAGTACTTC
TRBJ2-3 TRBD2 NA TRBV10-3 CAISDTSGTSTDTQYF TGTGCCATCAGTGACACTAGCGGGACTAGCACAGATACGCAGTATTTT
TRBJ1-2 NA NA TRBV12-3/TRBV12-4 CASSFYPITTSYGYTF TGTGCCAGCAGTTTCTATCCCATCACAACCTCCTATGGCTACACCTTC
TRBJ2-5 NA NA TRBV3-1 CASSQDWPNKRAQYF TGTGCCAGCAGCCAAGATTGGCCAAACAAGAGGGCCCAGTACTTC
TRBJ2-7 NA few TRBV28 CAINRDSSYEQYF TGTGCCATAAACCGGGACTCCTCCTACGAGCAGTACTTC
TRBJ2-1 NA NA TRBV12-3/TRBV12-4 CASTLGISLGAVEQFF TGTGCCAGCACCTTGGGAATCTCTTTGGGGGCAGTTGAGCAGTTCTTC
TRBJ1-4 NA NA TRBV28 CASSLRLGALTNEKLFF TGTGCCAGCAGTTTAAGGTTGGGAGCCCTGACTAATGAGAAACTGTTTTTT
TRBJ1-1 NA NA TRBV5-1 CASSSYGQYEAFF TGCGCCAGCAGCTCGTATGGACAGTATGAAGCTTTCTTT
TRBJ2-3 NA many TRBV7-9 CASSPGQPTDTQYF TGTGCCAGCAGCCCCGGACAGCCCACAGATACGCAGTATTTT
TRBJ1-1 NA NA TRBV4-1 CASSLQKNTEAFF TGCGCCAGCAGCCTACAGAAGAACACTGAAGCTTTCTTT
TRBJ1-5 NA NA TRBV28 CASSLPPGTRNQPQHF TGTGCCAGCAGTTTACCCCCGGGGACCCGCAATCAGCCCCAGCATTTT
TRBJ2-7 TRBD1 NA TRBV7-2 CASSPDRGLAYEQYF TGTGCCAGCAGCCCCGACAGGGGCCTTGCCTACGAGCAGTACTTC
TRBJ1-4 NA few TRBV4-1 CASSLLDSGLWGKLFF TGCGCCAGCAGCCTTTTGGACAGCGGCCTATGGGGAAAACTGTTTTTT
TRBJ2-1 NA NA TRBV20-1 CSAPRTESSYNEQFF TGCAGTGCTCCCCGGACTGAGAGCTCCTACAATGAGCAGTTCTTC
TRBJ2-7 NA few TRBV29-1 CSVVGPTTYEQYF TGCAGCGTTGTAGGTCCGACCACCTACGAGCAGTACTTC
TRBJ2-1 TRBD1 once TRBV28 CASSLTPDRDNEQFF TGTGCCAGCAGTTTAACCCCTGACAGGGACAATGAGCAGTTCTTC
TRBJ1-4 NA NA TRBV7-8 CASSSFKDSPPTNEKLFF TGTGCCAGCAGCTCATTTAAAGACAGTCCCCCAACTAATGAAAAACTGTTTTTT
TRBJ2-6 NA few TRBV29-1 CSVGRSPGANVLTF TGCAGCGTTGGACGGAGCCCTGGGGCCAACGTCCTGACTTTC
TRBJ2-7 TRBD2 NA TRBV5-1 CASSLQGGRDEQYF TGCGCCAGCAGCTTGCAGGGAGGGAGAGACGAGCAGTACTTC
TRBJ2-5 TRBD1 few TRBV6-5 CASSSGQGSETQYF TGTGCCAGCAGTTCCGGACAGGGGTCAGAGACCCAGTACTTC
TRBJ1-2 NA NA TRBV7-2 CASSPPGQGLGGYTF TGTGCCAGCAGCCCCCCAGGCCAGGGCTTAGGTGGCTACACCTTC
TRBJ2-1 TRBD2 NA TRBV5-1 CASRAGGTSSYNEQFF TGCGCCAGCAGAGCGGGCGGGACTAGCTCCTACAATGAGCAGTTCTTC
TRBJ2-3 TRBD1 NA TRBV5-1 CASSFKGIGWTGTLVSTDTQYF TGCGCCAGCAGCTTTAAGGGAATTGGATGGACAGGGACCCTAGTTAGCACAGATACGCAGTATTTT
TRBJ2-7 TRBD1 NA TRBV2 CASIGSGTGVYEQYF TGTGCCAGCATTGGGTCCGGGACAGGGGTTTACGAGCAGTACTTC
TRBJ2-5 TRBD2 few TRBV20-1 CSARKGLVSPVRRETQYF TGCAGTGCTAGGAAGGGACTAGTCAGTCCCGTAAGGAGGGAGACCCAGTACTTC
TRBJ2-3 TRBD2 few TRBV6-6 CALRLAGTDTQYF TGTGCCTTACGACTAGCGGGAACAGATACGCAGTATTTT
TRBJ1-2 NA NA TRBV20-1 CSARGQRVRDYGYTF TGCAGTGCTAGAGGCCAGAGGGTTAGGGACTATGGCTACACCTTC
TRBJ2-7 TRBD1 few TRBV5-1 CASSFRGTGGSGGSYEQYF TGCGCCAGCAGCTTCCGTGGGACAGGGGGCTCCGGAGGATCCTACGAGCAGTACTTC
TRBJ1-2 TRBD1 NA TRBV7-6 CASSPGQGARYGYTF TGTGCCAGCAGCCCCGGACAGGGGGCGCGGTATGGCTACACCTTC
TRBJ2-5 NA NA TRBV29-1 CSVDTLGETQYF TGCAGCGTAGACACCCTGGGGGAGACCCAGTACTTC
TRBJ2-3 TRBD2 NA TRBV28 CASTPPGLAGFRKDTQYF TGTGCCAGCACCCCACCGGGACTAGCGGGATTCCGGAAAGATACGCAGTATTTT
TRBJ1-5 NA NA TRBV20-1 CSAPPKRGQPQHF TGCAGTGCTCCCCCCAAACGAGGTCAGCCCCAGCATTTT
TRBJ1-5 TRBD1 NA TRBV28 CASSGRQGSNQPQHF TGTGCCAGCAGTGGACGACAGGGAAGCAATCAGCCCCAGCATTTT